This TCR beta chain emerged from a study of T cells in localized non-small cell lung cancer. General observations from the study: Uninvolved adjacent lung had higher T cell clonality than tumor and all other tissues. Of the top 100 tumor clones, median roughly 53 were in adjacent lung, 25 to 30 among its top 100.

A remark on this clone: The antigen remains undetermined.

Germline CDR1 reads SNHLY; CDR2 reads FYNNEI. The ends were cut back, 5 bases at V and 14 bases at J, with 18 bases in the middle. This CDR3 contains 12 residues. Sequencing used immunoSEQ multiplex PCR; TCRdb keeps in-frame clones, though not all of them. Of around 30,000 clones in the sample, under 95% are singletons; the top ten hold 0.73%. Sequencing used peripheral blood, obtained before any cancer treatment. This chain joins TRBV2 and TRBJ1-2, with D hard to call. This receptor was identified in a woman between 35 and 75 years old with stage I lung adenocarcinoma. The CDR3 DNA sequence: TGTGCCAGCAGTCCAAGCGGACTGATTAAAACCTTC. It specifies CASSPSGLIKTF.